The 30 T cell receptor beta chains below all came from one sample that was sequenced in a study of shared clonotypes between healthy human individuals. Some clones are missing from TCRdb's copy, which holds only in-frame ones; the method was immunoSEQ multiplex PCR. The sample lists about 980,000 clones; around three quarters were seen once. What was sequenced was memory CD4+ T cells sorted from blood. Subset indicated: CD45RA-negative fraction. The receptors come from a man aged 18-30 years in good health.

The table lists this clone with a few counts. At the DNA level, this CDR3 is encoded by other sequences in the same sample as well. This chain uses TRBV18 with TRBJ2-7, with D tentatively TRBD1 (5 bases). The CDR3 is made up of 13 amino acids. V was trimmed by 2 bases and J by 4 bases, leaving 9 bases between them. The germline gives CDR1 KGHSH, CDR2 LQKENI. The CDR3 DNA is TGTGCCAGCTCACCAGATGGGGCTTACGAGCAGTACTTC. This sequence encodes CASSPDGAYEQYF.

V usage is TRBV19 and J usage is TRBJ1-3; D remains ambiguous. The V gene's germline CDR1 is LNHDA and CDR2 SQIVND (reference sequence). The CDR3 length is 14 residues. Trimming took off 6 bases at V and 1 base at J, with 10 bases between the two ends. The CDR3 is CASRDRLSGNTIYF. CDR3 in DNA: TGTGCCAGTAGGGACCGTTTATCTGGAAACACCATATATTTT.

This chain uses TRBV7-2 with TRBJ1-3, with D possibly TRBD1 on 5 matching bases. The germline CDR1 and CDR2 sequences are SGHTA and FQGNSA. The length of the CDR3 is 16 residues. Deletions cut 5 bases from V and 0 bases from J, with 14 bases between. The CDR3 sequence is CASSPTDIRSGNTIYF. DNA of the CDR3: TGTGCCAGCAGCCCGACGGACATTCGCTCTGGAAACACCATATATTTT.

V and J are TRBV14 and TRBJ2-5, with a tentative D call TRBD2 (5 bases). This CDR3 region has 13 residues. Trimming pared 4 bases from V and 2 bases from J, leaving 8 bases between. CDR1 SGHDN and CDR2 FVKESK come from the germline V gene. The CDR3, as DNA: TGTGCCAGCAGCCCTGGACTGCAAGAGACCCAGTACTTC. Amino acid sequence: CASSPGLQETQYF.

This rearrangement joins TRBV10-3 to TRBJ2-3; TRBD2 agrees at 10 bases. There are 20 residues in the CDR3. Germline V CDR1 and CDR2: ENHRY, SYGVKD. V lost 5 bases, J lost 0 bases, and 17 bases stayed unmatched. CDR3 sequence reads: CAISPSFGLAGDLSTDTQYF. In DNA, the CDR3 is TGTGCCATCAGTCCCTCTTTTGGGCTAGCGGGAGATCTAAGCACAGATACGCAGTATTTT.

J is TRBJ1-5 and V is TRBV20-1; 7 bases agree with TRBD1. CDR3 length equals 11 residues. Germline values: CDR1 DFQATT, CDR2 SNEGSKA (reference sequence). Trimming removed 4 bases from V and 10 bases from J; junction bases left unmatched: 4. The CDR3 DNA reads as TGCAGTGCTAACAGGGGAACACCCCAGCATTTT. Translation: CSANRGTPQHF.

With regard to this clone: A clone one base away is much larger, so this may be a read error. The rearrangement uses TRBV30 and TRBJ2-7, with TRBD2 matching 12 bases. The CDR3 is 14 residues long. The V gene's germline CDR1 is GTSNPN and CDR2 SVGIG (reference sequence). J gave up 2 bases and V 5 bases, and 4 bases lay outside the gene matches. The CDR3 DNA sequence: TGTGCCTGGGGACTAGCGGGGAGGACCTACGAGCAGTACTTC. Translated: CAWGLAGRTYEQYF. The variable domain in full, completed from reference TRBV30 and TRBJ2-7, reads SQTIHQWPATLVQPVGSPLSLECTVEGTSNPNLYWYRQAAGRGLQLLFYSVGIGQISSEVPQNLSASRPQDRQFILSSKKLLLSDSGFYLCAWGLAGRTYEQYFGPGTRLTVT.

The V and J genes are TRBV5-1 and TRBJ1-6; D remains ambiguous. Per the germline V gene, CDR1 is SGHRS and CDR2 is YFSETQ. V was pared by 5 bases and J by 12 bases, with 12 bases between. The CDR3 extends over 12 amino acids. The CDR3: CASRRTGEPLHF. The CDR3, as DNA: TGCGCCAGCAGGCGGACTGGGGAACCCCTCCACTTT.

Comment on this clone: A far larger clone differs by one base, so this is likely a read error. At the DNA level, this CDR3 is encoded by other sequences in the same sample as well. The CDR3 nucleotides read TGTGCCTGGAGTGGACAGGGTAACACTGAAGCTTTCTTT. Amino acids: CAWSGQGNTEAFF. V gene TRBV30 combines with J gene TRBJ1-1; TRBD1 matches at 7 bases. There are 13 residues in the CDR3. V lost 1 base and J lost 2; bases outside the gene matches: 1. Germline loops: CDR1 GTSNPN, CDR2 SVGIG (reference sequence).

J is TRBJ1-5 and V is TRBV4-3; 8 bases map to TRBD1. V was clipped by 2 bases and J by 5 bases; unmatched bases: 2. Germline CDR1 reads LGHNA; CDR2 reads YSLEER. This CDR3 region has 14 residues. CDR3 in amino acids: CASSQNRGDQPQHF. CDR3 DNA: TGCGCCAGCAGCCAAAACAGGGGGGATCAGCCCCAGCATTTT.

V is TRBV20-1 and J is TRBJ1-1; unclear D gene. The CDR3 totals 11 residues. Deletions cut 7 bases from V and 6 bases from J, with 12 bases between. Germline CDR1 and CDR2: DFQATT and SNEGSKA (reference sequence). The CDR3 here is CSVDGDAEAFF. Written as DNA, the CDR3 is TGCAGTGTTGACGGCGACGCTGAAGCTTTCTTT.

The chain couples TRBV5-1 to TRBJ2-2; 8 nucleotides line up with TRBD1. CDR3 length: 15 amino acids. Germline V gene lookup returns CDR1 SGHRS and CDR2 YFSETQ. V was pared by 0 bases and J by 4 bases, with 2 bases of the junction left unmatched. The CDR3 DNA sequence: TGCGCCAGCAGCTTGGGTGGGACAGGCACCGGGGAGCTGTTTTTT. This translates into CASSLGGTGTGELFF. The entire variable domain, with the rest obtained from reference TRBV5-1 and TRBJ2-2, is as follows: KAGVTQTPRYLIKTRGQQVTLSCSPISGHRSVSWYQQTPGQGLQFLFEYFSETQRNKGNFPGRFSGRQFSNSRSEMNVSTLELGDSALYLCASSLGGTGTGELFFGEGSRLTVL.

The chain recombines TRBV5-1 with TRBJ1-4; D gene ambiguous. Germline CDR1 and CDR2: SGHRS and YFSETQ. Trimming took 0 bases from V and 8 from J, leaving 11 bases between them. The CDR3 consists of 14 residues. CDR3 coding DNA: TGCGCCAGCAGCTTGGCCCGGGAGGGCGAAAAACTGTTTTTT. Protein: CASSLAREGEKLFF.

Turning to this clone: This sample also contains other DNA sequences that code for the same CDR3. The rearrangement links TRBV5-1 to TRBJ1-1; the match to TRBD1 covers 9 bases. V lost 0 bases and J lost 11; bases outside the gene matches: 5. This CDR3 is 13 amino acids long. CDR1 is SGHRS and CDR2 is YFSETQ in the germline V gene. Here the CDR3 DNA reads TGCGCCAGCAGCTTGGACAGGGGGCGCGGGGCTTTCTTT. Translated: CASSLDRGRGAFF.

The genes are TRBV10-2 and TRBJ2-4; the D is unclear. The V end lost 3 bases, the J end lost 9 bases, and 12 bases lay between the germline ends. Germline V gives CDR1 WSHSY, CDR2 SAAADI. The CDR3 runs 13 residues. The CDR3, as DNA: TGCGCCAGCAGTGACGCCGGCCCAACCATTCAGTACTTC. Amino acids: CASSDAGPTIQYF.

The rearrangement joins TRBV19 to TRBJ2-2, with D possibly being TRBD1 (5 bases). Germline CDR1 is LNHDA and CDR2 is SQIVND (reference sequence). Between the trimmed V and J ends, which lost 4 bases and 6 bases, there was a span of 15 bases. The CDR3 has 15 amino acids. The CDR3 nucleotides are TGTGCCAGTAGTACTGGGGCTATCCGTCCCGGGGAGCTGTTTTTT. Translating it yields CASSTGAIRPGELFF.

This clone was seen just once. This chain joins TRBV7-8 and TRBJ2-5; D could derive from TRBD1 or TRBD2 (5 bases each). Looked up from germline, CDR1 is SGHVS and CDR2 is FQNEAQ. V dropped 3 bases and J dropped 5 bases, with 13 bases sitting between them. The CDR3 extends over 14 amino acids. CDR3 in amino acids: CASSFWGAGETQYF. The DNA of the CDR3 is TGTGCCAGCAGCTTTTGGGGAGCAGGGGAGACCCAGTACTTC. The variable domain in full, completed from reference TRBV7-8 and TRBJ2-5, reads GAGVSQSPRYKVAKRGQDVALRCDPISGHVSLFWYQQALGQGPEFLTYFQNEAQLDKSGLPSDRFFAERPEGSVSTLKIQRTQQEDSAVYLCASSFWGAGETQYFGPGTRLLVL.

The chain is built from TRBV5-1 and TRBJ1-4; the D is unclear. Deletions cut 3 bases from V and 8 bases from J, with 11 bases between. The CDR3 is 13 amino acids. Looked up from germline, CDR1 is SGHRS and CDR2 is YFSETQ. CDR3 DNA sequence: TGCGCCAGCAGCTGGTCAGAAGGGGAAAAACTGTTTTTT. As protein: CASSWSEGEKLFF.

Regarding this clone: A clone one base away is much larger, so this may be a read error. For the CDR3, the DNA is TGTGCCAGCAGCTTCAAGAACACCGGGGAGCTGTTTTTT. This encodes CASSFKNTGELFF. The gene calls are TRBV7-2 and TRBJ2-2; no reliable D call. The germline V gene encodes CDR1 SGHTA and CDR2 FQGNSA. V lost 3 bases and J lost 1, with 3 bases in between. This CDR3 contains 13 residues.

J is TRBJ1-6 and V is TRBV1; TRBD1, as called in the table, went unchecked against the DNA. TRBV1 is marked as a pseudogene. The CDR3 totals 13 residues. CDR3 amino acids: CTSSQAGHSPLHF. CDR3 in DNA: TGCACCAGCAGCCAGGCAGGGCATTCACCCCTCCACTTT.

The CDR3, as DNA: TGTGCCAGCAGCTTACTCTACAACACTGAAGCTTTCTTT. Translated, it gives CASSLLYNTEAFF. The rearrangement uses TRBV11-2 and TRBJ1-1; D unclear. The CDR3 is 13 amino acids. Trimming removed 2 bases from V and 2 bases from J, with 6 bases in between. Germline V lookup: CDR1 SGHAT, CDR2 FQNNGV. The entire variable domain, with the rest obtained from reference TRBV11-2 and TRBJ1-1, is as follows: EAGVAQSPRYKIIEKRQSVAFWCNPISGHATLYWYQQILGQGPKLLIQFQNNGVVDDSQLPKDRFSAERLKGVDSTLKIQPAKLEDSAVYLCASSLLYNTEAFFGQGTRLTVV.

There are a few counts of this clone. This chain uses TRBV9 with TRBJ1-3, with 9 bases matching TRBD1. With V trimmed by 3 bases and J by 2 bases, 3 bases remained unmatched. The CDR3 covers 15 residues. The germline V gene encodes CDR1 SGDLS and CDR2 YYNGEE. The CDR3 region is CASSAQGAPGNTIYF. The CDR3 DNA is TGTGCCAGCAGCGCACAGGGGGCGCCTGGAAACACCATATATTTT. The full variable domain, in which reference TRBV9 and TRBJ1-3 provide the parts outside the CDR3, is DSGVTQTPKHLITATGQRVTLRCSPRSGDLSVYWYQQSLDQGLQFLIQYYNGEERAKGNILERFSAQQFPDLHSELNLSSLELGDSALYFCASSAQGAPGNTIYFGEGSWLTVV.

This clone was recorded once. CDR3 sequence: CASSQGGAGLGSNSPLHF. DNA of the CDR3: TGTGCCAGCAGCCAAGGAGGGGCCGGGCTCGGGAGTAATTCACCCCTCCACTTT. The rearrangement joins TRBV13 to TRBJ1-6, with a weak D call TRBD1 (5 bases). The CDR3 length is 18 residues. Trimming removed 5 bases from V and 6 bases from J, with 23 bases in between. Germline-derived CDR1 and CDR2 are PRHDT and FYEKMQ (reference sequence). Using reference TRBV13 and TRBJ1-6 for the parts outside the CDR3, the full variable domain is AAGVIQSPRHLIKEKRETATLKCYPIPRHDTVYWYQQGPGQDPQFLISFYEKMQSDKGSIPDRFSAQQFSDYHSELNMSSLELGDSALYFCASSQGGAGLGSNSPLHFGNGTRLTVT.

The rearrangement uses TRBV7-9 and TRBJ2-5, with 10 bases that match TRBD1. Germline CDR1 and CDR2: SEHNR and FQNEAQ (reference sequence). The V segment lost 5 bases and the J segment 6 bases; nucleotides outside the gene matches: 3. CDR3 length: 13 residues. The CDR3 here is CASSPGQGKTQYF. For the CDR3, the DNA is TGTGCCAGCAGCCCGGGACAGGGGAAGACCCAGTACTTC.

The J gene is TRBJ1-2, the V gene TRBV6-5; D call uncertain. Deletions cut 2 bases from V and 2 bases from J, with 6 bases between. Per the germline V gene, CDR1 is MNHEY and CDR2 is SVGAGI. The CDR3 is 13 residues long. The CDR3 loop is CASSYDWNYGYTF. The CDR3, as DNA: TGTGCCAGCAGTTACGACTGGAACTATGGCTACACCTTC.

The V and J genes are TRBV2 and TRBJ2-7; TRBD1 matches 9 bases. The germline V gene has CDR1 SNHLY and CDR2 FYNNEI. J was trimmed by 5 bases and V by 3 bases; bases with no gene match: 5. The CDR3 length is 14 residues. The CDR3 DNA reads TGTGCCAGCAGTGACCGGGACAGGGCTCACGAGCAGTACTTC. It specifies CASSDRDRAHEQYF.

V and J are TRBV19 and TRBJ1-2; D ambiguous. Germline assignment: CDR1 LNHDA and CDR2 SQIVND (reference sequence). The V gene lost 1 base and the J gene lost 6 bases, with 15 bases spanning the gap. The CDR3 length is 15 residues. The CDR3 sequence is CASSIGVTGNDGYTF. CDR3 nucleotide sequence: TGTGCCAGTAGTATAGGAGTAACGGGGAATGATGGCTACACCTTC.

V and J are TRBV7-9 and TRBJ2-3, with D tentatively TRBD1 or TRBD2 (6 bases each). CDR1 and CDR2 from the germline V gene are SEHNR and FQNEAQ (reference sequence). There are 15 residues in the CDR3. V was shortened by 3 bases and J by 3 bases, with 13 bases between the two germline ends. This chain's CDR3 is CASSFSRGGTDTQYF. The CDR3 region has the DNA TGTGCCAGCAGCTTCTCGCGAGGGGGGACAGATACGCAGTATTTT.

As to this clone: The junction and the germline gene differ at one end; a read error may be behind it. The sample holds other DNA sequences that translate to the same CDR3. The chain joins TRBV7-7 to TRBJ2-3, with 9 bases identical to TRBD2. The CDR3 has 15 amino acids. The germline V gene encodes CDR1 SSHAT and CDR2 FNYEAQ (reference sequence). CDR3 protein: CASSLTSGSTDTQYF. For the CDR3, the DNA is TGTGCTAGCAGCCTGACTAGCGGAAGCACAGATACGCAGTATTTT.

This clone occurred once. The chain links TRBV7-2 to TRBJ2-7, with D possibly TRBD1 on 6 matching bases. Germline CDR1 SGHTA, CDR2 FQGNSA. Trimming cost V 7 bases and J 0 bases, with 25 bases left between them. There are 18 residues in the CDR3. The CDR3 loop reads CASTTRGTTTTSSYEQYF. CDR3 bases: TGTGCCAGCACCACAAGGGGGACAACTACCACTAGCTCCTACGAGCAGTACTTC.